Reported below is one T cell receptor (beta chain). What this receptor recognizes is not known. Base qualities were left out, and no much larger clone turns up one base away. This record belongs to a study of control samples from healthy donors and cancer patients (dated by TCRdb to 2020 to 2021). Libraries were built with the immunoSEQ multiplex PCR assay. As stored in TCRdb, this immuneACCESS dataset retains in-frame rearrangements with V and J assigned. A fraction of the clones does not appear; measured against another copy, unresolved V genes explain less than half of the discrepancy, and the remainder lacks a known reason. This sample comprises 150,000 or so clones, about 94% of them detected only once. The ten largest account for more than 8% of the sample. Its CDR3 holds 13 amino acids, cysteine through phenylalanine. Left in the record is the CDR3 DNA by itself, 39 bases read in frame from the first base. The CDR1 and CDR2 encoded by the germline V gene are MNHEY and SVGAGI. V was cut back by 4 bases and J by 3 bases, leaving a gap of 9 bases between them.

Sequences were obtained from blood. The sequence joins TRBV6-5 to TRBJ1-1; the D gene remains uncertain. The TCR originated in a woman in her thirties or forties in good health. The sequenced DNA: TGTGCCAGCAGTTCGGTTCTAGACACTGAAGCTTTCTTT. It is translated as CASSSVLDTEAFF.